This record concerns one TCR beta chain sequence. Its matching antigen is unknown. It may be a read error: a sequence one base away is much more abundant. The sample is drawn from a study of blood T cells in healthy people across ages. Overall study findings and caveats: In these data, TCR beta diversity tracked strongly with naive T cell percentage.

The use of a sample-barcoded 5' primer and a J-beta primer mix characterized a second PCR of roughly 7 to 11 cycles. A single record per CDR3 protein comes from TCRdb applying MiXCR to the 5' RACE reads. The table includes about 1,500,000 distinct CDR3 sequences, under 30% detected once. With 4 bases removed from V and 1 base from J, the gap between germline ends came to 14 bases. In germline, CDR1 is DFQATT, CDR2 SNEGSKA (reference sequence). The CDR3 runs 15 residues. The chain combines TRBV20-1 with TRBJ2-4; D may be TRBD1 or TRBD2 (6 bases each). The sequence derives from a woman in her thirties in good health. Sequenced sample: blood. DNA for the CDR3: TGCAGTGCTAAAAACGGGGGCCCGGCCAAAAACATTCAGTACTTC. It specifies CSAKNGGPAKNIQYF.